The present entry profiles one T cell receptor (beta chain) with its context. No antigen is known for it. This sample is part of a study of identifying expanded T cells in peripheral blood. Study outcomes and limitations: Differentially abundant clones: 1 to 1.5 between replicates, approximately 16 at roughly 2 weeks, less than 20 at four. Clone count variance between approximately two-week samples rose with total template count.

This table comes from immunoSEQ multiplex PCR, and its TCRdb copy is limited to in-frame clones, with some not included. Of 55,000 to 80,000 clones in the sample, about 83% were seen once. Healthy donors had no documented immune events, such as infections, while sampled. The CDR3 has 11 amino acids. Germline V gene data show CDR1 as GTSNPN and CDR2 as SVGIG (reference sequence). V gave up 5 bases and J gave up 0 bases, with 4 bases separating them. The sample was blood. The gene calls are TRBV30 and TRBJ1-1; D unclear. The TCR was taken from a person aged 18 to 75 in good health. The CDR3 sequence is CAWQMNTEAFF. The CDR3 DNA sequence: TGTGCCTGGCAGATGAACACTGAAGCTTTCTTT.